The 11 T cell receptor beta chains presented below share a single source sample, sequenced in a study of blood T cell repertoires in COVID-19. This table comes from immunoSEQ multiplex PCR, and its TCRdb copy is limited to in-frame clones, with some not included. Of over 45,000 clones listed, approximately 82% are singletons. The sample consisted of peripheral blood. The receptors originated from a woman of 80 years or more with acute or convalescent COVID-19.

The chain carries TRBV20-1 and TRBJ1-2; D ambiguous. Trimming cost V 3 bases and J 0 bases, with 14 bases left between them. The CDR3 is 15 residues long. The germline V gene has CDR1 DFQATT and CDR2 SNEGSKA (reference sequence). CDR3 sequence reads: CSASDRGIANYGYTF. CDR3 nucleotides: TGCAGTGCTAGTGACCGAGGGATAGCTAACTATGGCTACACCTTC.

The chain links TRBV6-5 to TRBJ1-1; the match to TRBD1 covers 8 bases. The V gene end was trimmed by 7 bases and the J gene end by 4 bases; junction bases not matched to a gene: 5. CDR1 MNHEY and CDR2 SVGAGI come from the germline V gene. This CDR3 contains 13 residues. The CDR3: CASTGQGLTEAFF. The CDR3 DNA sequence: TGTGCCAGCACCGGACAGGGACTCACTGAAGCTTTCTTT.

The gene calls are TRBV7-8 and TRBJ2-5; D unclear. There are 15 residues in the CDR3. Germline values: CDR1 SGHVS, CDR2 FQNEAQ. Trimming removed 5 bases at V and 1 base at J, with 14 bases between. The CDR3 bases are TGTGCCAGCAGCCTCATCTCGGGTACCCAAGAGACCCAGTACTTC. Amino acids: CASSLISGTQETQYF.

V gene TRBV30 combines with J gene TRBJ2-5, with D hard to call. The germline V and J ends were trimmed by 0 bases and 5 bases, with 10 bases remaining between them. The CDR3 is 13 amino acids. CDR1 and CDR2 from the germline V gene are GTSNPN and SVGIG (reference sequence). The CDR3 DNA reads TGTGCCTGGAGTGTTCTGCGAGTGGAGACCCAGTACTTC. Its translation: CAWSVLRVETQYF. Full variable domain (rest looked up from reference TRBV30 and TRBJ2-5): SQTIHQWPATLVQPVGSPLSLECTVEGTSNPNLYWYRQAAGRGLQLLFYSVGIGQISSEVPQNLSASRPQDRQFILSSKKLLLSDSGFYLCAWSVLRVETQYFGPGTRLLVL.

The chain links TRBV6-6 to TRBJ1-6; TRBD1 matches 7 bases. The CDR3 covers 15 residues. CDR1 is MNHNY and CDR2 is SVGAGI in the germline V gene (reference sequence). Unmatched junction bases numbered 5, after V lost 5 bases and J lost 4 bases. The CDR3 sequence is CASSGGTAYNSPLHF. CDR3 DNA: TGTGCCAGCAGTGGGGGGACAGCGTATAATTCACCCCTCCACTTT.

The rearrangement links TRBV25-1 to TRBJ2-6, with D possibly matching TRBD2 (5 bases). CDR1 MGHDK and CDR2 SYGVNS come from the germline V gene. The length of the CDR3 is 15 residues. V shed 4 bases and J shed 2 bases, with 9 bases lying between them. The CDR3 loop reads CASSAAGAGANVLTF. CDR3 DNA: TGTGCCAGCAGTGCGGCCGGGGCTGGGGCCAACGTCCTGACTTTC.

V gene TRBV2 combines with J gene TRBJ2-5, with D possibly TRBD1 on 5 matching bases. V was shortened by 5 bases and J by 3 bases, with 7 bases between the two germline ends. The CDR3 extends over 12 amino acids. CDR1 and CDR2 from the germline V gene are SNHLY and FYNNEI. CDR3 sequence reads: CASSWGEETQYF. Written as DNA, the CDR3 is TGTGCCAGCAGTTGGGGCGAAGAGACCCAGTACTTC.

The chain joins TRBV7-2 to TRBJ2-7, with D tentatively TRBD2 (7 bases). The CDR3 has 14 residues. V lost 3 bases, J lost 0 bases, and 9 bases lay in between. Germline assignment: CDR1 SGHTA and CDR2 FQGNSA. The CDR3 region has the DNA TGTGCCAGCAGCTTGGGGGGGGCCTCCTACGAGCAGTACTTC. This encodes CASSLGGASYEQYF.

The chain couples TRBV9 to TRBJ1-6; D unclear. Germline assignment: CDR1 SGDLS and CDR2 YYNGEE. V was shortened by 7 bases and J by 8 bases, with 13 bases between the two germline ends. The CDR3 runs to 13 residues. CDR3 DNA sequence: TGTGCCAGCTCGGAGAGGGCTCATTCACCCCTCCACTTT. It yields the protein CASSERAHSPLHF.

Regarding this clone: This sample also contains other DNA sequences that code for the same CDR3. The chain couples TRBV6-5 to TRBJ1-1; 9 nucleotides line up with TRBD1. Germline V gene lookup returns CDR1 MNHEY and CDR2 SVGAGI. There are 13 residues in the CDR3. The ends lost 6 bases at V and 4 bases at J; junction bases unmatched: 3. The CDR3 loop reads CASRQGAGTEAFF. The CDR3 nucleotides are TGTGCCAGCAGACAGGGGGCTGGCACTGAAGCTTTCTTT.

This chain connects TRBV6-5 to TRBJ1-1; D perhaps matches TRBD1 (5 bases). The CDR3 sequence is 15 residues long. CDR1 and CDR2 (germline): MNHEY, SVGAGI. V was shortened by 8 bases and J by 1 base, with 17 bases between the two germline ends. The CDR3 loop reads CASWGGRTENTEAFF. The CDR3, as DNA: TGTGCCAGCTGGGGGGGTCGGACGGAGAACACTGAAGCTTTCTTT.